The rows below give T cell receptor beta chains drawn from one sample of a study of cytomegalovirus exposure and HLA in healthy donors. Produced via immunoSEQ multiplex PCR; TCRdb's table is partial and in-frame only. There are approximately 130,000 clones in the sample; about 80% occur only once, and more than 0.95% lies in the top ten. The specimen was PBMCs. These TCRs come from a middle-aged man in good health and CMV-seronegative. Both conserved end residues are part of each CDR3. A D gene is named only where the DNA matches it firmly. Clone size, where shown, is once, few, many, or a class for clones that have expanded.

clone size: .; D gene: .; V gene: TRBV11-1; J gene: TRBJ2-7; CDR3 protein: CASSCGSLNCEQYF
clone size: .; D gene: .; V gene: TRBV28; J gene: TRBJ1-5; CDR3 protein: CASRKGGSHQPQHF
clone size: .; D gene: .; V gene: TRBV27; J gene: TRBJ2-3; CDR3 protein: CASSFGLTSTDTQYF
clone size: .; D gene: TRBD1; V gene: TRBV7-2; J gene: TRBJ2-6; CDR3 protein: CASSRTGTLLGANVLTF
clone size: few; D gene: TRBD1; V gene: TRBV7-9; J gene: TRBJ1-3; CDR3 protein: CASSRDRVTGNTIYF
clone size: .; D gene: TRBD2; V gene: TRBV7-7; J gene: TRBJ2-1; CDR3 protein: CASSSRLAGGVNEQFF
clone size: .; D gene: .; V gene: TRBV5-5; J gene: TRBJ2-3; CDR3 protein: CASSLVAQAGTQYF
clone size: .; D gene: .; V gene: TRBV12-5; J gene: TRBJ2-5; CDR3 protein: CASGLQGFGETQYF
clone size: .; D gene: .; V gene: TRBV4-1; J gene: TRBJ1-3; CDR3 protein: CASSQVETGTSGNTIYF
clone size: .; D gene: .; V gene: TRBV30; J gene: TRBJ2-3; CDR3 protein: CAWSGVFSADTQYF
clone size: few; D gene: .; V gene: TRBV10-3; J gene: TRBJ1-3; CDR3 protein: CAISNTLTISGNTIYF
clone size: .; D gene: .; V gene: TRBV5-6; J gene: TRBJ2-2; CDR3 protein: CASSPRLARNTGELFF
clone size: .; D gene: .; V gene: TRBV6-4; J gene: TRBJ1-1; CDR3 protein: CASKSERESTEAFF
clone size: .; D gene: .; V gene: TRBV30; J gene: TRBJ2-1; CDR3 protein: CAWSVLGSSHNEQFF
clone size: few; D gene: TRBD2; V gene: TRBV7-8; J gene: TRBJ2-1; CDR3 protein: CASSLGAGREGDEQFF
clone size: .; D gene: .; V gene: TRBV5-8; J gene: TRBJ2-1; CDR3 protein: CASSFSGIGVNEQFF
clone size: .; D gene: TRBD2; V gene: TRBV27; J gene: TRBJ2-7; CDR3 protein: CASSLFPPGRVYYEQYF
clone size: .; D gene: .; V gene: TRBV19; J gene: TRBJ1-5; CDR3 protein: CASTGSGDQPQHF
clone size: .; D gene: .; V gene: TRBV28; J gene: TRBJ1-4; CDR3 protein: CASSPPGGGEKLFF
clone size: .; D gene: .; V gene: TRBV7-3; J gene: TRBJ2-2; CDR3 protein: CASSFTGYTGELFF
clone size: .; D gene: .; V gene: TRBV7-9; J gene: TRBJ1-2; CDR3 protein: CASSLSGGYTF
clone size: .; D gene: TRBD2; V gene: TRBV15; J gene: TRBJ2-1; CDR3 protein: CATSRNRGVGEQFF
clone size: .; D gene: TRBD1; V gene: TRBV12-5; J gene: TRBJ2-5; CDR3 protein: CASALDRNQETQYF
clone size: .; D gene: TRBD1; V gene: TRBV10-3; J gene: TRBJ1-4; CDR3 protein: CAISESGQGNEKLFF
clone size: .; D gene: .; V gene: TRBV6-1; J gene: TRBJ1-1; CDR3 protein: CASGRTRNTEAFF
clone size: .; D gene: TRBD2; V gene: TRBV18; J gene: .; CDR3 protein: CASSPPFSGRGYEQYF
clone size: .; D gene: TRBD2; V gene: TRBV7-2; J gene: TRBJ2-7; CDR3 protein: CASSLAYLAASSYEQYF
clone size: few; D gene: .; V gene: TRBV7-8; J gene: TRBJ2-5; CDR3 protein: CASSLAGETQYF
clone size: .; D gene: .; V gene: TRBV7-9; J gene: TRBJ2-7; CDR3 protein: CASSSIAYEQYF